This passage covers 12 T cell receptor beta chains from one sample sequenced in a study of Graves' ophthalmopathy and Graves' hyperthyroidism. Investigators amplified TCR beta CDR3 regions from RNA transcripts. An opening RT-PCR round employed HTBI primers and preceded a second-round multiplex PCR. In TCRdb, the multiplex PCR reads were re-called with MiXCR into one record per CDR3 protein. The sample consists of 500,000 to 700,000 distinct CDR3 sequences, about a fifth of them appearing once. Material: peripheral blood. The receptors derive from a woman younger than 35 with stable Graves' hyperthyroidism. Some clones in this sample may be carry-over from other donors' samples.

This clonotype has a count of ten or more. The rearrangement joins TRBV11-1 to TRBJ2-5; 7 bases are a match to TRBD1. Germline CDR1 reads SGHAT; CDR2 reads FQDESV (reference sequence). The CDR3 extends over 14 amino acids. Trimming took 4 bases from V and 4 from J; bases not matched to a gene: 6. CDR3 protein: CASSSPGGPETQYF. In DNA, the CDR3 is TGTGCCAGCAGCTCCCCAGGGGGACCAGAGACCCAGTACTTC.

Ten or more counts support this clonotype. This chain connects TRBV13 to TRBJ2-5, with TRBD2 identical over 9 bases. Germline assignment: CDR1 PRHDT and CDR2 FYEKMQ (reference sequence). The J segment lost 6 bases and the V segment lost 7 bases, leaving 15 bases of the junction unmatched. The CDR3 is 16 residues long. The CDR3 nucleotides read TGTGCCAGCAACCGCCTTTGGGCGGGGGGGCTCAAGACCCAGTACTTC. This encodes CASNRLWAGGLKTQYF.

This clonotype was seen ten or more times. The chain joins TRBV24-1 to TRBJ1-5; TRBD1 matches 7 bases. V shed 4 bases, J shed 4 bases, and the junction held 12 bases outside the gene matches. The CDR3 runs to 17 residues. Germline CDR1 is KGHDR and CDR2 is SFDVKD. CDR3 protein: CATSERIRGGYNQPQHF. CDR3 bases: TGTGCCACCAGTGAGCGGATCAGGGGGGGGTATAATCAGCCCCAGCATTTT.

The rearrangement links TRBV28 to TRBJ1-2; the D gene is possibly TRBD1 (5 bases). Trimming took 3 bases from V and 3 from J, leaving 11 bases between them. The germline V gene has CDR1 MDHEN and CDR2 SYDVKM. The CDR3 contains 14 residues. CDR3 in amino acids: CASSLGGDDYGYTF. The CDR3 DNA reads TGTGCCAGCAGTTTGGGGGGGGATGACTATGGCTACACCTTC.

This clonotype was observed at least ten times. The chain carries TRBV19 and TRBJ2-5; no reliable D call. Trimming pared 5 bases from V and 0 bases from J, leaving 10 bases between. This CDR3 region has 14 residues. Looked up from germline, CDR1 is LNHDA and CDR2 is SQIVND (reference sequence). CDR3 DNA: TGTGCCAGTAGTCCGCGAGACAACCAAGAGACCCAGTACTTC. This encodes CASSPRDNQETQYF. The entire variable domain, with the rest obtained from reference TRBV19 and TRBJ2-5, is as follows: DGGITQSPKYLFRKEGQNVTLSCEQNLNHDAMYWYRQDPGQGLRLIYYSQIVNDFQKGDIAEGYSVSREKKESFPLTVTSAQKNPTAFYLCASSPRDNQETQYFGPGTRLLVL.

This clonotype was detected many times. The V and J genes are TRBV2 and TRBJ2-5, with D perhaps TRBD1 (5 bases). There are 16 residues in the CDR3. Germline CDR1 is SNHLY and CDR2 is FYNNEI. V gave up 2 bases and J gave up 1 base, with 14 bases separating them. DNA for the CDR3: TGTGCCAGCAGTGAAAGGGGCGTAAAAATCCAAGAGACCCAGTACTTC. Protein: CASSERGVKIQETQYF.

The chain employs TRBV4-2 and TRBJ1-5; no reliable D call. V lost 0 bases, J lost 1 base, and 13 bases lay in between. The CDR3 totals 17 residues. Germline values: CDR1 LGHNA, CDR2 YNFKEQ. CDR3 amino acids: CASSQDPADLSNQPQHF. The CDR3 bases are TGTGCCAGCAGCCAAGATCCGGCGGACCTAAGCAATCAGCCCCAGCATTTT.

This clonotype was picked up many times. The chain is built from TRBV28 and TRBJ1-1, with TRBD1 as a possible D gene (5 bases). V was shortened by 5 bases and J by 11 bases, with 18 bases between the two germline ends. The CDR3 is 13 amino acids. Germline-derived CDR1 and CDR2 are MDHEN and SYDVKM. CDR3 bases: TGTGCCAGCAGTAATCTCCAGGGATCGGATGCTTTCTTT. Protein product: CASSNLQGSDAFF.

This clonotype was observed many times. The chain combines TRBV28 with TRBJ1-5; D is unresolved. The CDR3 length is 15 residues. Germline CDR1 MDHEN, CDR2 SYDVKM. With 6 bases removed from V and 3 bases from J, the gap between germline ends came to 15 bases. The CDR3: CASRYGEGANQPQHF. As DNA, the CDR3 is TGTGCCAGCAGATATGGTGAGGGAGCCAATCAGCCCCAGCATTTT.

With regard to this clonotype: A read error may be the cause here, since a much bigger clone is one base away. This chain connects TRBV28 to TRBJ1-5; D call uncertain. CDR1 and CDR2 from the germline V gene are MDHEN and SYDVKM. This CDR3 is built from 16 residues. The CDR3 reads CASSSPTVLLNQPQQF. For the CDR3, the DNA is TGTGCCAGCAGTTCCCCGACCGTACTACTAAATCAGCCCCAGCAGTTT.

This clonotype was found a few times. The genes are TRBV5-4 and TRBJ2-7, with TRBD2 matching 14 bases. The CDR3 covers 15 residues. Germline V gives CDR1 SGHNT, CDR2 YYREEE (reference sequence). The junction had 2 bases not matched to a gene; V was cut back by 0 bases and J by 6 bases. The CDR3 bases are TGTGCCAGCAGCTTGGAGGGACTAGCGGGAGCCGAGCAGTACTTC. Translated, it gives CASSLEGLAGAEQYF.

This clonotype was found a few times. The chain joins TRBV7-9 to TRBJ1-5; D not certain. The CDR3 extends over 14 amino acids. Trimming left V 2 bases short and J 1 base short, with 6 bases between. Germline V gene sequence: CDR1 SEHNR, CDR2 FQNEAQ (reference sequence). The DNA of the CDR3 is TGTGCCAGCAGCTTATCCACCAGCAATCAGCCCCAGCATTTT. Translating it yields CASSLSTSNQPQHF.